This is a list of T cell receptor beta chains from one sample in a study of blood T cell repertoires in COVID-19. The table came from immunoSEQ multiplex PCR; TCRdb's copy has only in-frame clones and leaves some out. This sample yields about 360,000 clones, of which 87% are seen a single time; around 1.3% belongs to the top ten. Sequencing was carried out using PBMCs or T cells enriched from blood (not recorded which). The receptors were sampled from a man aged 25-45 years who had recovered from COVID-19. Each CDR3 is given with its conserved first and last residue. The D gene is left open where the match is weak. The size entry is marked missing in some rows and otherwise reads once, few, many or a size class.

j_gene	abundance	d_gene	v_gene	CDR3aa	CDR3nt
TRBJ1-5	NA	NA	TRBV29-1	CSAGTPNQPQHF	TGCAGCGCCGGGACACCTAATCAGCCCCAGCATTTT
TRBJ1-6	NA	NA	TRBV12-3/TRBV12-4	CASSLYRAPLHF	TGTGCCAGCAGTTTATATCGGGCACCCCTCCACTTT
TRBJ2-2	NA	TRBD1	TRBV19	CASSIIGQGDTGELFF	TGTGCCAGTAGTATTATAGGACAGGGGGACACCGGGGAGCTGTTTTTT
TRBJ1-2	NA	NA	TRBV12-3/TRBV12-4	CASLGGTNYGYTF	TGTGCCAGCTTAGGCGGAACTAACTATGGCTACACCTTC
TRBJ2-4	once	TRBD2	TRBV9	CASSVGTSGAWDIQYF	TGTGCCAGCAGCGTGGGGACTAGCGGGGCGTGGGACATTCAGTACTTC
TRBJ2-7	NA	TRBD2	TRBV7-8	CASSDRLAGKREQYF	TGTGCCAGCAGCGACCGACTAGCGGGGAAGCGCGAGCAGTACTTC
TRBJ2-5	NA	TRBD2	TRBV9	CASSVGERAGVQETQYF	TGTGCCAGCAGCGTAGGGGAGAGAGCGGGGGTTCAAGAGACCCAGTACTTC
TRBJ1-3	many	NA	TRBV7-9	CASSLRSGGSGNTIYF	TGTGCCAGCAGCTTACGGTCAGGAGGGTCTGGAAACACCATATATTTT
TRBJ1-1	NA	NA	TRBV5-6	CASNGHGGSTEAFF	TGTGCCAGCAACGGGCACGGAGGGAGCACTGAAGCTTTCTTT
TRBJ1-1	NA	NA	TRBV5-1	CASSPEGGRNAEAFF	TGCGCCAGCAGCCCGGAGGGGGGGCGTAATGCTGAAGCTTTCTTT
TRBJ1-5	NA	NA	TRBV30	CAWSGGGGQPQHF	TGTGCCTGGAGTGGGGGAGGAGGTCAGCCCCAGCATTTT
TRBJ2-5	NA	TRBD2	TRBV11-2	CASSPGLAGDLQETQYF	TGTGCCAGCAGCCCAGGACTAGCGGGGGATCTACAAGAGACCCAGTACTTC
TRBJ2-1	NA	TRBD2	TRBV7-2	CASSLIGGGPFEQFF	TGTGCCAGCAGCTTAATTGGCGGGGGACCATTTGAGCAGTTCTTC
TRBJ1-5	NA	NA	TRBV5-1	CASSYESRAERTPQHF	TGCGCCAGCAGCTACGAATCGCGGGCTGAACGGACGCCCCAGCATTTT
TRBJ2-1	NA	TRBD2	TRBV19	CASRSRLAGAPRREQFF	TGTGCCAGTAGGAGCAGGTTAGCGGGGGCCCCTCGGAGAGAGCAGTTCTTC
TRBJ1-1	NA	TRBD1	TRBV2	CASSETTGDTEAFF	TGTGCCAGCAGCGAGACGACAGGGGACACTGAAGCTTTCTTT
TRBJ1-4	NA	NA	TRBV27	CASSLRRDGSLATNEKLFF	TGTGCCAGCAGTTTAAGGAGGGATGGGTCCCTCGCAACTAATGAAAAACTGTTTTTT
TRBJ2-3	NA	NA	TRBV3-1/TRBV3-2	CASTGSSTDTQYF	TGTGCCAGCACGGGGTCCTCCACAGATACGCAGTATTTT
TRBJ2-7	NA	NA	TRBV6-5	CASSYSGVPSYEQYF	TGTGCCAGCAGTTATTCGGGGGTTCCGTCCTACGAGCAGTACTTC
TRBJ1-2	NA	NA	TRBV3-1/TRBV3-2	CASSLRDISNYGYTF	TGTGCCAGCAGCCTCCGGGACATTTCTAACTATGGCTACACCTTC
TRBJ1-2	once	NA	TRBV7-2	CASSVNRDYGYTF	TGTGCCAGCAGTGTTAACAGAGACTATGGCTACACCTTC
TRBJ1-1	NA	TRBD1	TRBV5-4	CASSQQGTTEAFF	TGTGCCAGCAGTCAACAGGGGACCACTGAAGCTTTCTTT
TRBJ1-1	NA	TRBD1	TRBV7-9	CASTLTGSEAFF	TGTGCCAGCACCCTGACAGGGTCTGAAGCTTTCTTT